This TCR beta chain was captured in a study of Graves' ophthalmopathy and Graves' hyperthyroidism. Whole-study results and caveats: Classification of ophthalmopathy versus stable hyperthyroidism by a 13-signature model yielded 85% to 90% sensitivity and roughly 80% specificity.

Many counts were recorded for this clonotype. Its antigen remains unknown. Scientists amplified the TCR beta CDR3 regions from RNA transcripts. First-round RT-PCR relied on HTBI primers, and a second-round multiplex PCR came next. One entry per CDR3 protein results from TCRdb running MiXCR on the multiplex PCR reads. The table has about 400,000 distinct CDR3 sequences, around 20% seen once; the top ten hold 1.6%. Trimming at V came to 0 bases and at J to 0 bases, leaving 1 base not matched to a gene. The CDR3 loop spans 15 amino acids. CDR1 is SGHTA, CDR2 FQGNSA, per germline. The clonotype originates from a woman in her late teens or twenties with Graves' ophthalmopathy. Sample: peripheral blood. The V call is TRBV7-2, the J call TRBJ1-1; 7 bases line up with TRBD1. CDR3 residues: CASSLATGVNTEAFF. The DNA for the CDR3 is TGTGCCAGCAGCTTAGCTACAGGGGTGAACACTGAAGCTTTCTTT.